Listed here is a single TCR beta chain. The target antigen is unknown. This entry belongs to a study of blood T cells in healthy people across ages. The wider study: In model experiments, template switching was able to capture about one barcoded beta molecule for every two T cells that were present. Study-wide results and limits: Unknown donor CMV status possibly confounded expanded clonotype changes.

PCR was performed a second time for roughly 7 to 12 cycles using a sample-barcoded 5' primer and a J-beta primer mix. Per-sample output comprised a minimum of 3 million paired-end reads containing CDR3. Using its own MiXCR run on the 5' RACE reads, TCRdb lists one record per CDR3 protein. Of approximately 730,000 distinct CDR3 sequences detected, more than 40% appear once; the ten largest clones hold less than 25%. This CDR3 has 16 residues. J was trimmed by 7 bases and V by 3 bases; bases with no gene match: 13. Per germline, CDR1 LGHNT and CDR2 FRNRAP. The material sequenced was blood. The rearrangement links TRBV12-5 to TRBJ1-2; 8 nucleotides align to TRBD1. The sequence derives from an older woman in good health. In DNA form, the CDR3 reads TGTGCTAGTGGTTTTGACTCCCGGAGGACAGGGCCTGGCTACACCTTC. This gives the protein CASGFDSRRTGPGYTF. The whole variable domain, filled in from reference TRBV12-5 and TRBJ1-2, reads DARVTQTPRHKVTEMGQEVTMRCQPILGHNTVFWYRQTMMQGLELLAYFRNRAPLDDSGMPKDRFSAEMPDATLATLKIQPSEPRDSAVYFCASGFDSRRTGPGYTFGSGTRLTVV.